The TCR beta chain under discussion was sequenced for a study of cytomegalovirus exposure and HLA in healthy donors. About the research overall: The early release's HLA-typed donors yielded roughly 85 million unique TCRs. Findings and caveats of the study: TCR beta V- and J-gene trimming was later associated with a missense DCLRE1C variant. Highly shared sequence variants in one cluster were likely a sequencing artifact. Researchers reported in a later analysis that common viral pathogens appeared linked to several top clusters.

A note on this clone: What it binds is unknown.

CDR3 length: 14 residues. V lost 7 bases and J lost 1, with 13 bases in between. Germline lookup yields CDR1 SGHTA and CDR2 FQGNSA. 60 Vbeta and 13 Jbeta primers were used in PCR. The method was immunoSEQ multiplex PCR; TCRdb's version includes in-frame clones alone and lacks a portion of them. The repertoire holds about 140,000 clones, about 86% seen once, with about 3.8% in the top ten. The rearrangement uses TRBV7-2 and TRBJ1-2; D gene ambiguous. The sample was PBMCs. The clonotype comes from a man aged 40-50 years in good health and CMV-seropositive. CDR3 bases: TGTGCCAGCACCCCGAGCGCGGTTAACTATGGCTACACCTTC. Protein: CASTPSAVNYGYTF.